This T cell receptor (beta chain) is from a study of T cell responses to AZD1222 COVID-19 vaccine. The method was immunoSEQ multiplex PCR; TCRdb's version includes in-frame clones alone and lacks a portion of them. Of tens of thousands of clones in the sample, roughly 90% are singletons; the top ten hold 2.4%. Study outcomes and limitations: Donors were mostly white British, more females; clonal diversity possibly underestimated. Along spike, vaccine-associated CD4 TCRs were found throughout, with dominance at 160-218 and 743-854.

Comments on this clone: Its antigen is unidentified.

The CDR3 is made up of 16 amino acids. With 4 bases clipped from V and 5 bases from J, the junction kept 9 bases outside the gene matches. Germline lookup yields CDR1 SGHRS and CDR2 YFSETQ. The sequencing here drew on peripheral blood, taken on day 0 of AZD1222 vaccination. This sequence was found in an adult in good health. The V and J genes are TRBV5-1 and TRBJ2-2; 9 bases fit TRBD2. In DNA, the CDR3 is TGCGCCAGCAGCCCCTTAGCGGGAGAAGGAACCGGGGAGCTGTTTTTT. Translated, it gives CASSPLAGEGTGELFF.